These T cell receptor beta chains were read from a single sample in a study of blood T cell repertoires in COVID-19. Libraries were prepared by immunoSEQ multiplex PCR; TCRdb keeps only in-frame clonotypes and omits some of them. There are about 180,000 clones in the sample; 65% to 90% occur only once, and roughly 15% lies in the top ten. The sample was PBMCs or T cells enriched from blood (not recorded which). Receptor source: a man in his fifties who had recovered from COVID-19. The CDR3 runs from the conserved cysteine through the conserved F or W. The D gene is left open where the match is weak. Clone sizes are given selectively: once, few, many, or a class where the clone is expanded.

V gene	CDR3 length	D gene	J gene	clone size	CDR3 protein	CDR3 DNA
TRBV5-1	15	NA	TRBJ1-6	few	CASSLSGIANSPLHF	TGCGCCAGCAGCTTGTCAGGGATAGCAAATTCACCCCTCCACTTT
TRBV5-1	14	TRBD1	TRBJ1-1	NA	CASSRSGTDLEAFF	TGCGCCAGCAGTAGATCCGGGACAGACCTTGAGGCTTTCTTT
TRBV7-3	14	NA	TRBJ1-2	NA	CASSFDAGVGGYTF	TGTGCCAGCAGCTTCGACGCGGGGGTGGGAGGCTACACCTTC
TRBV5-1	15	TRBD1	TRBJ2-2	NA	CASSRGQGRTGELFF	TGCGCCAGCAGCCGAGGACAGGGTCGGACCGGGGAGCTGTTTTTT
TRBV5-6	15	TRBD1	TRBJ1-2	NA	CASSTYRGRGYGYTF	TGTGCCAGCAGCACATACAGGGGGCGCGGGTATGGCTACACCTTC
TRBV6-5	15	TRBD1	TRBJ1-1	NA	CASSPRQGAGTEAFF	TGTGCCAGCAGTCCTCGACAGGGGGCTGGCACTGAAGCTTTCTTT
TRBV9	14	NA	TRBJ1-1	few	CASSARQENTEAFF	TGTGCCAGCAGCGCCAGACAGGAAAACACTGAAGCTTTCTTT
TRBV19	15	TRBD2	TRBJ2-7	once	CASSTTSGGAYEQYF	TGTGCCAGTAGTACCACTAGCGGGGGTGCCTACGAGCAGTACTTC
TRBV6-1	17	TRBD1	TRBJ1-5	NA	CASSDGLPGQPNQPQHF	TGTGCCAGCAGTGATGGGTTACCGGGACAGCCCAATCAGCCCCAGCATTTT
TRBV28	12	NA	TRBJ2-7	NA	CASRQTGYEQYF	TGTGCCAGCAGACAAACAGGGTACGAGCAGTACTTC
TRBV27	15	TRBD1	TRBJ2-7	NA	CASSLDRDLGYEQYF	TGTGCCAGCAGTCTTGACAGGGATCTGGGGTACGAGCAGTACTTC
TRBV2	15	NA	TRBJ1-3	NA	CASSEEVFSGNTIYF	TGTGCCAGCAGCGAGGAGGTTTTCTCTGGAAACACCATATATTTT
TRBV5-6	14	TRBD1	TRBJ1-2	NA	CASSIRDRAYGYTF	TGTGCCAGCAGCATCCGGGACAGGGCCTATGGCTACACCTTC
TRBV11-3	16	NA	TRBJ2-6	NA	CASSPMGGSGANVLTF	TGTGCCAGCAGCCCCATGGGAGGCTCTGGGGCCAACGTCCTGACTTTC
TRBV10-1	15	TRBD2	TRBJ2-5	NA	CASSESRGGAETQYF	TGCGCCAGCAGTGAGTCTCGCGGGGGGGCTGAGACCCAGTACTTC
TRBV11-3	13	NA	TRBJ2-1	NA	CASSPNRGNEQFF	TGTGCCAGCAGCCCGAATCGGGGGAATGAGCAGTTCTTC
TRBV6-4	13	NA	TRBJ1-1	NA	CASRSDRNTEAFF	TGTGCCAGCAGGAGCGACAGGAACACTGAAGCTTTCTTT
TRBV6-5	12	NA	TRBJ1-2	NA	CASRASIYGYTF	TGTGCCAGCAGGGCCTCGATATATGGCTACACCTTC
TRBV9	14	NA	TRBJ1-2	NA	CASSISTGHYGYTF	TGTGCCAGCAGCATCTCTACAGGGCACTATGGCTACACCTTC
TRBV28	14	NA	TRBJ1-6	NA	CASSFPQGLSPLHF	TGTGCCAGCAGTTTTCCGCAGGGTCTTTCACCCCTCCACTTT